Sequencing of this T cell receptor beta chain was carried out in a study of cytomegalovirus exposure and HLA in healthy donors. Primers for the PCR totalled 60 Vbeta and 13 Jbeta. The table came from immunoSEQ multiplex PCR; TCRdb's copy has only in-frame clones and leaves some out. The data contain over 150,000 clones, approximately 77% of them singletons. Germline values: CDR1 MNHNY, CDR2 SVGAGI (reference sequence). This CDR3 is 13 amino acids long. The germline V and J ends were trimmed by 6 bases and 4 bases, with 12 bases remaining between them. Study-wide results and caveats: TRBV6-2, TRBV6-3 and some other V segments were excluded as indistinguishable. Most TCR sequences proved rare, with some public TCRs found in many donors. According to reports, the classifier identified cytomegalovirus status with high specificity and sensitivity.

This clone appeared once. Its target is not known. The rearrangement joins TRBV6-6 to TRBJ1-1; possibly TRBD1 for D (6 bases). The sequence came from a male donor in good health and CMV-seropositive. Sample: PBMCs. The CDR3, as DNA: TGTGCCAGCAGACCAGGACAGATCACTGAAGCTTTCTTT. Its translation: CASRPGQITEAFF.